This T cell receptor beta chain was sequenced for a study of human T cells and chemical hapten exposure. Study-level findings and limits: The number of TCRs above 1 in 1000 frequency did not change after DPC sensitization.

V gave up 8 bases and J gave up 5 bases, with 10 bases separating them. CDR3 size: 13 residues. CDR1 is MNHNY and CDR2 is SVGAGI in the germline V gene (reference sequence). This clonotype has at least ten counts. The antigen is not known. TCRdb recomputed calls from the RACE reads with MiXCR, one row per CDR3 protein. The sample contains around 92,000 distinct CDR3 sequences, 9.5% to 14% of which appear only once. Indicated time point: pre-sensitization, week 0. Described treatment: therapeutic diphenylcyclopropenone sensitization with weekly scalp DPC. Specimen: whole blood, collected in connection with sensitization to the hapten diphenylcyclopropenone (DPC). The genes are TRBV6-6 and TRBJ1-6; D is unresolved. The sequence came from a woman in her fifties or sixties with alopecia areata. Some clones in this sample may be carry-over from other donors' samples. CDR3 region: CASSMGNNSPLHF. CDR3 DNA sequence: TGTGCCAGCTCTATGGGAAATAATTCACCCCTCCACTTT.